One sample yielded the 18 T cell receptor beta chains listed below, sequenced in a study of T cell responses to AZD1222 COVID-19 vaccine. Method: immunoSEQ multiplex PCR; TCRdb's copy keeps in-frame clones and lacks some. The sample carries approximately 160,000 clones, about nine tenths recorded once. Sequencing used peripheral blood, obtained on day 0 of AZD1222 vaccination. All receptors derive from an adult in good health.

This chain connects TRBV19 to TRBJ1-5; no firm D call. Per the germline V gene, CDR1 is LNHDA and CDR2 is SQIVND (reference sequence). V lost 4 bases, J lost 0 bases, and 7 bases lay in between. This CDR3 region has 14 residues. CDR3 residues: CASSRSTSNQPQHF. CDR3 nucleotide sequence: TGTGCCAGTAGTAGGAGTACTAGCAATCAGCCCCAGCATTTT.

The chain couples TRBV30 to TRBJ2-5; 8 bases fit TRBD1. CDR3 length equals 15 residues. J lost 5 bases, V lost 2 bases, and 10 bases had no gene match. CDR1 and CDR2 (germline): GTSNPN, SVGIG (reference sequence). DNA for the CDR3: TGTGCCTGGAGTACGGACAGGGCCCTAGGGGAGACCCAGTACTTC. Translated: CAWSTDRALGETQYF. Combining the CDR3 with reference TRBV30 and TRBJ2-5 gives the whole variable domain SQTIHQWPATLVQPVGSPLSLECTVEGTSNPNLYWYRQAAGRGLQLLFYSVGIGQISSEVPQNLSASRPQDRQFILSSKKLLLSDSGFYLCAWSTDRALGETQYFGPGTRLLVL.

V usage is TRBV7-9 and J usage is TRBJ2-7, with no clear D. Germline V CDR1 and CDR2: SEHNR, FQNEAQ (reference sequence). The CDR3 spans 12 residues. Trimming removed 7 bases at V and 3 bases at J, with 10 bases between. The CDR3 loop reads CASTRSSYEQYF. The DNA of the CDR3 is TGTGCCAGCACCCGGAGTAGCTACGAGCAGTACTTC. The full variable domain, rest sourced from reference TRBV7-9 and TRBJ2-7, is DTGVSQNPRHKITKRGQNVTFRCDPISEHNRLYWYRQTLGQGPEFLTYFQNEAQLEKSRLLSDRFSAERPKGSFSTLEIQRTEQGDSAMYLCASTRSSYEQYFGPGTRLTVT.

The CDR3 DNA is TGTGCCAGCAGCTCCCGGGACAGGGGCGACACCATATATTTT. Translating gives CASSSRDRGDTIYF. This chain connects TRBV5-4 to TRBJ1-3; 10 bases align to TRBD1. This CDR3 has 14 amino acids. V was pared by 3 bases and J by 8 bases, with 5 bases of the junction left unmatched. Germline CDR1 SGHNT, CDR2 YYREEE (reference sequence).

The chain recombines TRBV4-2 with TRBJ2-2; weak D call: TRBD2 (6 bases). The CDR3 extends over 13 amino acids. CDR1 and CDR2 from the germline V gene are LGHNA and YNFKEQ. V was shortened by 11 bases and J by 4 bases, with 14 bases between the two germline ends. CDR3 protein: CASQMGGTGELFF. The CDR3 DNA reads as TGTGCCTCACAAATGGGGGGCACCGGGGAGCTGTTTTTT.

About this clone: Other DNA variants within this sample encode the same CDR3. The V call is TRBV9, the J call TRBJ1-3; D unresolved. The CDR3 is made up of 13 amino acids. The germline V gene encodes CDR1 SGDLS and CDR2 YYNGEE. V lost 3 bases and J 1 base, leaving 5 bases between the germline ends. This CDR3 reads CASSAGSGNTIYF. In DNA form, the CDR3 reads TGTGCCAGCAGCGCAGGATCTGGAAACACCATATATTTT.

As concerns this clone: The junction and the germline gene differ at one end; a read error may be behind it. The V and J genes are TRBV2 and TRBJ1-5; TRBD1 matches 10 bases. Germline V gives CDR1 SNHLY, CDR2 FYNNEI. The CDR3 is 15 residues long. The CDR3 sequence: CASSVETGGNQPQHF. DNA for the CDR3: TGTGCCAGCAGTGTAGAGACAGGGGGCAACCAGCCCCAGCATTTT.

In DNA, the CDR3 is TGTGCCAGCAGTTCCCAGCCAGGGATTTCACCCCTCCACTTT. Its protein product is CASSSQPGISPLHF. The chain links TRBV6-5 to TRBJ1-6, with D tentatively TRBD1 (5 bases). The CDR3 extends over 14 amino acids. V was shortened by 4 bases and J by 9 bases, with 13 bases between the two germline ends. Germline V gene lookup returns CDR1 MNHEY and CDR2 SVGAGI.

The J gene is TRBJ2-3, the V gene TRBV6-5; 10 bases are a match to TRBD2. Germline trimming cut 6 bases from V and 5 bases from J; bases unmatched to any gene: 8. CDR3 length equals 15 residues. Germline CDR1 reads MNHEY; CDR2 reads SVGAGI. The CDR3 DNA reads as TGTGCCAGCAGCTTAGCGGGGGGTTCAAAAGATACGCAGTATTTT. This sequence encodes CASSLAGGSKDTQYF.

On this clone itself: The same CDR3 also results from other DNA sequences found in this sample. The chain couples TRBV27 to TRBJ2-7; 9 bases line up with TRBD1. CDR1 is MNHEY and CDR2 is SMNVEV in the germline V gene (reference sequence). J was trimmed by 0 bases and V by 3 bases; bases with no gene match: 0. The CDR3 totals 14 residues. DNA of the CDR3: TGTGCCAGCAGTTTGGGACAGGGCTCCTACGAGCAGTACTTC. Protein: CASSLGQGSYEQYF.

The chain has TRBV11-2 and TRBJ2-2, with 8 bases lining up with TRBD2. The ends lost 5 bases at V and 6 bases at J; junction bases unmatched: 14. There are 17 residues in the CDR3. From germline, CDR1 is SGHAT and CDR2 FQNNGV. CDR3 region: CASSPPGVGGASGELFF. CDR3 DNA sequence: TGTGCCAGCAGCCCCCCGGGGGTCGGGGGGGCATCCGGGGAGCTGTTTTTT.

The gene calls are TRBV7-8 and TRBJ1-6, with D tentatively TRBD1 (5 bases). CDR1 SGHVS and CDR2 FQNEAQ come from the germline V gene. The CDR3 loop spans 15 amino acids. The V end was cut by 5 bases, the J end by 6 bases, with 14 bases between. The CDR3 DNA sequence: TGTGCCAGCAGCCCCTCCGGGACGGCTAATTCACCCCTCCACTTT. Its translation is CASSPSGTANSPLHF. Full variable domain (missing parts from reference TRBV7-8 and TRBJ1-6): GAGVSQSPRYKVAKRGQDVALRCDPISGHVSLFWYQQALGQGPEFLTYFQNEAQLDKSGLPSDRFFAERPEGSVSTLKIQRTQQEDSAVYLCASSPSGTANSPLHFGNGTRLTVT.

The chain employs TRBV6-2 or TRBV6-3 and TRBJ1-5; the D is unclear. Deletions cut 6 bases from V and 0 bases from J, with 18 bases between. This CDR3 is 17 amino acids long. Germline V gives CDR1 MNHEY, CDR2 SVGEGT. Here the CDR3 DNA reads TGTGCCAGCAGCCGAAATCTAGCCCCGTATAGCAATCAGCCCCAGCATTTT. This encodes CASSRNLAPYSNQPQHF.

V and J are TRBV11-1 and TRBJ2-7; 7 bases align to TRBD1. Germline CDR1 is SGHAT and CDR2 is FQDESV (reference sequence). There are 13 residues in the CDR3. V lost 4 bases to trimming and J lost 2 bases; unmatched junction nucleotides: 2. The CDR3: CASSWDRAYEQYF. CDR3 nucleotide sequence: TGTGCCAGCAGCTGGGACAGAGCCTACGAGCAGTACTTC. The full variable domain, in which reference TRBV11-1 and TRBJ2-7 provide the parts outside the CDR3, is EAEVAQSPRYKITEKSQAVAFWCDPISGHATLYWYRQILGQGPELLVQFQDESVVDDSQLPKDRFSAERLKGVDSTLKIQPAELGDSAMYLCASSWDRAYEQYFGPGTRLTVT.

This chain joins TRBV11-1 and TRBJ2-1; no clear D. This CDR3 is 12 amino acids long. Trimming took off 3 bases at V and 6 bases at J, with 6 bases between the two ends. From germline, CDR1 is SGHAT and CDR2 FQDESV (reference sequence). In DNA, the CDR3 is TGTGCCAGCAGCTTCGACCTCAATGAGCAGTTCTTC. The encoded protein is CASSFDLNEQFF.

The chain carries TRBV5-4 and TRBJ2-1; the D gene is possibly TRBD1 (5 bases). Trimming took off 4 bases at V and 0 bases at J, with 17 bases between the two ends. There are 17 residues in the CDR3. Germline assignment: CDR1 SGHNT and CDR2 YYREEE (reference sequence). CDR3 DNA sequence: TGTGCCAGCAGCCCTGGTGGGGCAGTCCTCTCCTACAATGAGCAGTTCTTC. Its translation: CASSPGGAVLSYNEQFF. The full variable domain, completed using reference TRBV5-4 and TRBJ2-1, is ETGVTQSPTHLIKTRGQQVTLRCSSQSGHNTVSWYQQALGQGPQFIFQYYREEENGRGNFPPRFSGLQFPNYSSELNVNALELDDSALYLCASSPGGAVLSYNEQFFGPGTRLTVL.

V usage is TRBV6-8 and J usage is TRBJ2-2; 9 bases are a match to TRBD2. The germline V gene has CDR1 MNHGY and CDR2 SAAAGT. The CDR3 runs to 16 residues. Trimming at V came to 2 bases and at J to 7 bases, leaving 8 bases not matched to a gene. The CDR3 sequence: CASSYVRGGADGELFF. CDR3 sequence (DNA): TGTGCCAGCAGTTACGTGCGGGGGGGCGCGGACGGGGAGCTGTTTTTT.

V gene TRBV6-6 combines with J gene TRBJ2-7; D is unclear. Germline CDR1 MNHNY, CDR2 SVGAGI (reference sequence). Trimming took off 8 bases at V and 0 bases at J, with 11 bases between the two ends. The CDR3 length is 13 residues. The CDR3 reads CASLHVSSYEQYF. CDR3 DNA: TGTGCCAGCCTCCACGTGAGCTCCTACGAGCAGTACTTC.